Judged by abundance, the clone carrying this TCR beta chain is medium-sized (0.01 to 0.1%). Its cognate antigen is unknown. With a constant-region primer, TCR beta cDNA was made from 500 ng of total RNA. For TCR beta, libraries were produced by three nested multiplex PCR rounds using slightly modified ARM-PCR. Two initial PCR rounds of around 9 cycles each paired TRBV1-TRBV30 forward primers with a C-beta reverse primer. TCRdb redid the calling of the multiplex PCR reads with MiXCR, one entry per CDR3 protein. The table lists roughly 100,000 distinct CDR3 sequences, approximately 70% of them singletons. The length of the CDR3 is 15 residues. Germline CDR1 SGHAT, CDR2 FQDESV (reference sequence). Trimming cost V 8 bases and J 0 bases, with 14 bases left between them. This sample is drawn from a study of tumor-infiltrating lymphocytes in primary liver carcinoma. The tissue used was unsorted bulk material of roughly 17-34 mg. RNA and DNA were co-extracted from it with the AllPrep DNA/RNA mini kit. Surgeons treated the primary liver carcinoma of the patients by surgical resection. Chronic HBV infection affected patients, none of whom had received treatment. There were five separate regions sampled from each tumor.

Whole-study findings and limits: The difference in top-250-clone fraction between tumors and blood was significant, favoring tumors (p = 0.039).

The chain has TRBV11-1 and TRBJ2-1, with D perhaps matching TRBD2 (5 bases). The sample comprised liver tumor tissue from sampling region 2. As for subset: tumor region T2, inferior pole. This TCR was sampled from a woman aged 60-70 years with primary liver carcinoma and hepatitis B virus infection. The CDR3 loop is CASAQRSSSYNEQFF. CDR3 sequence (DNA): TGTGCCAGCGCCCAGCGGTCGAGCTCCTACAATGAGCAGTTCTTC. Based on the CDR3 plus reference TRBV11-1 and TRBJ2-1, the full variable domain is EAEVAQSPRYKITEKSQAVAFWCDPISGHATLYWYRQILGQGPELLVQFQDESVVDDSQLPKDRFSAERLKGVDSTLKIQPAELGDSAMYLCASAQRSSSYNEQFFGPGTRLTVL.